This T cell receptor (beta chain) stems from a study of blood T cells in healthy people across ages. At the level of the study: In model experiments, template switching was able to capture about one barcoded beta molecule for every two T cells that were present.

With regard to this clonotype: Antigen: not known.

Each donor was a healthy Caucasian individual from Russia, aged about 6 to 100. CDR3 length equals 14 residues. V was shortened by 6 bases and J by 13 bases, with 19 bases between the two germline ends. Using a J-beta primer mix together with a sample-barcoded 5' primer, a second PCR was run for about 6 to 12 cycles. A minimum of 3 million CDR3-containing paired-end reads was obtained for each sample. TCRdb itself ran the 5' RACE reads through MiXCR, one entry per CDR3 protein. The sample lists fewer than 750,000 distinct CDR3 sequences, 47% occurring once. Study results and limitations: While age rose, TCR beta diversity per million T cells dropped in a roughly linear way.

The rearrangement links TRBV12-3 or TRBV12-4 to TRBJ1-6, with a possible D match to TRBD1 (5 bases). The TCR sequence derives from a man aged 80 or over in good health. The specimen was blood. CDR3 bases: TGTGCCAGCAGACCCGGGGGTTACGGGAGTCCCCTCCACTTT. Protein: CASRPGGYGSPLHF.